The T cell receptor beta chain described here comes from a study of post-analysis software for immune sequencing data. For the study at large: Patients with relapsing-remitting, secondary progressive and progressive-relapsing multiple sclerosis courses were all represented. Study conclusions and caveats: Controls had significantly higher normalized Chao1 diversity than multiple sclerosis patients. There were five TRBV segments more frequent in patients than controls, and TRBV5-6, TRBV5-1 and TRBV20-1 were among them.

The authors incorporated unique molecular identifiers into the TCR beta cDNA libraries. The yield from around 1 to 10 million T cells was 500,000 or so cDNA molecules in total. TCRdb ran MiXCR on the PCR reads and lists one entry per CDR3 protein. The sample holds hundreds of thousands of distinct CDR3 sequences, around 60% seen once. Concerning this clonotype itself: The antigen is unknown.

The CDR3 extends over 14 amino acids. Germline CDR1 DFQATT, CDR2 SNEGSKA (reference sequence). V was pared by 6 bases and J by 4 bases, with 18 bases between. The sequenced material came from blood. The chain couples TRBV20-1 to TRBJ1-2; a possible D gene is TRBD1 (5 bases). The sequence derives from a girl aged 2 to 9 with multiple sclerosis. The CDR3 DNA sequence: TGCAGTGCCCCGACAGAAAACCCCTTCTATGGCTACACCTTC. This translates into CSAPTENPFYGYTF.